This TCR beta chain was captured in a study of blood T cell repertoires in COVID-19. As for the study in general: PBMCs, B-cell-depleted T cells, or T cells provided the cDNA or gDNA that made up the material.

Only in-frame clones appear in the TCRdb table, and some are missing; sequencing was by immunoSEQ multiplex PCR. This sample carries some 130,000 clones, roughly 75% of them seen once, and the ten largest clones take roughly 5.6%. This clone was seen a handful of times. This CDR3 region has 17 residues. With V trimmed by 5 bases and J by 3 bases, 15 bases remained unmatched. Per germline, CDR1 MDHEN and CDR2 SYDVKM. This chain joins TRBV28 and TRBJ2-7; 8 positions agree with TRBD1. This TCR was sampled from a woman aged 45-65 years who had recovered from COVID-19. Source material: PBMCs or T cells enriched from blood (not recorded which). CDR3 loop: CASSGTGTGQNHYEQYF. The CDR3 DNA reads TGTGCCAGCAGTGGAACCGGGACAGGCCAAAATCACTACGAGCAGTACTTC.